The 20 T cell receptor beta chains below were found in one sample sequenced in a study of blood T cells in healthy people across ages. Through a sample-barcoded 5' primer and a J-beta primer mix, a second PCR was run for about 6 to 12 cycles. MiXCR was run by TCRdb on the 5' RACE reads, yielding one entry per CDR3 protein. The sample has 380,000 or so distinct CDR3 sequences, about 52% seen once. The sample was blood. The receptors derive from a man between 60 and 75 years old in good health.

The gene calls are TRBV5-1 and TRBJ2-6, with TRBD1 matching 7 bases. Germline lookup yields CDR1 SGHRS and CDR2 YFSETQ. The CDR3 extends over 16 amino acids. The J segment lost 2 bases and the V segment lost 0 bases, leaving 2 bases of the junction unmatched. The CDR3 nucleotides read TGCGCCAGCAGCTTGGGAGGGGGCGCTGGGGCCAACGTCCTGACTTTC. This codes for CASSLGGGAGANVLTF.

The V and J genes are TRBV5-5 and TRBJ1-2; 9 nucleotides align to TRBD1. CDR3 length equals 13 residues. V was pared by 5 bases and J by 8 bases, with 7 bases of the junction left unmatched. Germline lookup yields CDR1 SGHKS and CDR2 YYEKEE (reference sequence). In DNA form, the CDR3 reads TGTGCCAGCAGTCAACAGGGGGCCGGAGGCTACACCTTC. This gives the protein CASSQQGAGGYTF. Full variable domain (outside the CDR3, taken from reference TRBV5-5 and TRBJ1-2): DAGVTQSPTHLIKTRGQQVTLRCSPISGHKSVSWYQQVLGQGPQFIFQYYEKEERGRGNFPDRFSARQFPNYSSELNVNALLLGDSALYLCASSQQGAGGYTFGSGTRLTVV.

This rearrangement joins TRBV2 to TRBJ2-7; TRBD1 agrees at 8 bases. Germline CDR1 SNHLY, CDR2 FYNNEI. CDR3 length: 14 residues. V dropped 8 bases and J dropped 1; count of bases not matched to a gene: 7. In DNA, the CDR3 is TGTGCCAGCCGAATAACAGGGGGATCCTACGAGCAGTACTTC. Translating it yields CASRITGGSYEQYF.

In this sample, this clonotype turned up a few times. This chain uses TRBV5-6 with TRBJ2-3; 9 nucleotides line up with TRBD2. Germline loops: CDR1 SGHDT, CDR2 YYEEEE. V dropped 1 base and J dropped 4; count of bases not matched to a gene: 7. CDR3 length: 16 residues. CDR3 sequence: CASSLKAGGVADTQYF. Here the CDR3 DNA reads TGTGCCAGCAGCTTGAAGGCGGGGGGGGTGGCAGATACGCAGTATTTT.

This chain uses TRBV5-1 with TRBJ2-7; 7 positions agree with TRBD1. The CDR3 runs to 15 residues. Germline assignment: CDR1 SGHRS and CDR2 YFSETQ. Losses at the gene ends were 5 bases for V and 7 bases for J; bases not matched to a gene: 15. The CDR3 spells CASRPNDREREEQYF. DNA for the CDR3: TGCGCCAGCAGACCGAACGACAGGGAACGTGAGGAGCAGTACTTC.

The V call is TRBV29-1, the J call TRBJ2-4, with TRBD1 as a possible D gene (5 bases). The end of the DNA is better explained by TRBJ2-7, so the J call may be wrong. The V gene's germline CDR1 is SQVTM and CDR2 ANQGSEA. The CDR3 has 12 amino acids. The CDR3 nucleotides read TGCAGCGTTGGTCAGGGTCGGAACGAGCAGTACTTC. It yields the protein CSVGQGRNEQYF.

Notes on this clonotype: A much larger clonotype is one base distant, so this may be a read error. V gene TRBV28 combines with J gene TRBJ2-3, with D possibly matching TRBD1 (6 bases). V dropped 5 bases and J dropped 4 bases, with 22 bases sitting between them. The germline gives CDR1 MDHEN, CDR2 SYDVKM. The CDR3 contains 17 residues. The CDR3 reads CASSPRQVGSIADTQYF. The DNA for the CDR3 is TGTGCCAGCAGTCCCCGACAGGTGGGGTCGATCGCAGATACGCAGTATTTT.

This sequence joins TRBV5-1 and TRBJ2-3; TRBD1 might be the D (6 bases). CDR1 is SGHRS and CDR2 is YFSETQ in the germline V gene. Trimming took off 5 bases at V and 0 bases at J, with 10 bases between the two ends. CDR3 length: 14 residues. The CDR3 here is CASRRDKSTDTQYF. For the CDR3, the DNA is TGCGCCAGCAGACGGGACAAGAGCACAGATACGCAGTATTTT.

This CDR3 is CASSFRGGEKLFF. CDR3 bases: TGTGCCAGCAGCTTCAGGGGTGGGGAAAAACTGTTTTTT. The J gene is TRBJ1-4, the V gene TRBV7-6; D perhaps matches TRBD1 (6 bases). V shed 3 bases and J shed 8 bases, with 10 bases lying between them. CDR3 length equals 13 residues. Germline V CDR1 and CDR2: SGHVS, FNYEAQ.

Here the CDR3 reads CASMRTRSSYEQYF. The DNA of the CDR3 is TGTGCCAGCATGAGGACAAGGAGCTCCTACGAGCAGTACTTC. V is TRBV2 and J is TRBJ2-7; TRBD1 is a possible D gene (5 bases). CDR3 size: 14 residues. V was pared by 7 bases and J by 0 bases, with 13 bases between. CDR1 and CDR2 (germline): SNHLY, FYNNEI.

The V gene is TRBV7-6, the J gene TRBJ2-5, with 8 bases identical to TRBD2. J gave up 2 bases and V 5 bases, and 10 bases lay outside the gene matches. Germline CDR1 and CDR2: SGHVS and FNYEAQ. CDR3 length: 16 amino acids. In DNA, the CDR3 is TGTGCCAGCAGCCTTCGGGGGGGCCAGTTTCAAGAGACCCAGTACTTC. Translated: CASSLRGGQFQETQYF.

Only one count was recorded for this clonotype. A much larger clone lies one base from this, so it may be a read error. The chain recombines TRBV9 with TRBJ2-2; D might be TRBD2 (6 bases). This CDR3 region has 15 residues. Trimming stripped 3 bases from V and 5 bases from J, with 14 bases between. Germline values: CDR1 SGDLS, CDR2 YYNGEE. CDR3 amino acids: CASSGGTCGTGELFF. CDR3 nucleotides: TGTGCCAGCAGCGGCGGGACTTGCGGGACCGGGGAGCTGTTTTTT.

The V gene is TRBV12-3 or TRBV12-4, the J gene TRBJ2-7; D is perhaps TRBD1 or TRBD2 (6 bases each). This CDR3 is 15 amino acids long. With 1 base removed from V and 5 bases from J, the gap between germline ends came to 15 bases. The CDR3 sequence: CASSLGGAGSHEQYF. The CDR3 nucleotides are TGTGCCAGCAGTTTAGGGGGGGCAGGGTCCCACGAGCAGTACTTC.

CDR3 loop: CASSSPGLGPENEQFF. CDR3 in DNA: TGTGCCAGCAGCTCCCCGGGACTAGGGCCGGAAAACGAGCAGTTCTTC. This sequence joins TRBV7-2 and TRBJ2-1; 8 bases are shared with TRBD2. Looked up from germline, CDR1 is SGHTA and CDR2 is FQGNSA. CDR3 length: 16 amino acids. Trimming took 4 bases from V and 10 from J; bases not matched to a gene: 15.

The V gene is TRBV12-3 or TRBV12-4, the J gene TRBJ1-2; D call uncertain. The ends were cut back, 5 bases at V and 0 bases at J, with 16 bases in the middle. This CDR3 comprises 16 residues. The CDR3 spells CASSVWTAKANYGYTF. In nucleotides, the CDR3 is TGTGCCAGCAGTGTTTGGACGGCCAAAGCTAACTATGGCTACACCTTC.

The J gene is TRBJ2-7, the V gene TRBV7-2, with a tentative D call TRBD1 (6 bases). Looked up from germline, CDR1 is SGHTA and CDR2 is FQGNSA. V was shortened by 5 bases and J by 0 bases, with 14 bases between the two germline ends. This CDR3 is 15 amino acids long. In DNA, the CDR3 is TGTGCCAGCAGCCCCTCCGGGACACTCTCCTACGAGCAGTACTTC. As protein: CASSPSGTLSYEQYF.

This clonotype appeared once. The chain has TRBV7-2 and TRBJ1-1; D not certain. This CDR3 comprises 14 residues. Trimming stripped 4 bases from V and 3 bases from J, with 12 bases between. CDR1 is SGHTA and CDR2 is FQGNSA in the germline V gene. CDR3 protein: CASSSPDGYTEAFF. CDR3 DNA sequence: TGTGCCAGCAGCTCCCCGGACGGATACACTGAAGCTTTCTTT.

V usage is TRBV10-3 and J usage is TRBJ2-7; unclear D gene. Germline V gene lookup returns CDR1 ENHRY and CDR2 SYGVKD. CDR3 length: 16 amino acids. V was trimmed by 0 bases and J by 2 bases, leaving 14 bases between them. This chain's CDR3 is CAISESARSLAYEQYF. CDR3 DNA sequence: TGTGCCATCAGTGAGTCGGCTAGAAGTCTCGCCTACGAGCAGTACTTC.

The chain has TRBV12-3 or TRBV12-4 and TRBJ2-2; D is perhaps TRBD2 (7 bases). This CDR3 has 17 amino acids. V lost 2 bases to trimming and J lost 5 bases, with 18 bases between them. The CDR3 spells CASSLKGGGRATGELFF. CDR3 nucleotides: TGTGCCAGCAGTTTAAAGGGGGGCGGGAGAGCAACCGGGGAGCTGTTTTTT.

The chain combines TRBV5-1 with TRBJ2-7, with TRBD2 matching over 13 bases. Germline CDR1 reads SGHRS; CDR2 reads YFSETQ. Trimming took 4 bases from V and 7 from J; bases not matched to a gene: 11. The CDR3 loop spans 16 amino acids. CDR3 residues: CASSPTSGGFHNEQYF. In DNA form, the CDR3 reads TGCGCCAGCAGCCCGACTAGCGGGGGGTTTCACAATGAGCAGTACTTC.